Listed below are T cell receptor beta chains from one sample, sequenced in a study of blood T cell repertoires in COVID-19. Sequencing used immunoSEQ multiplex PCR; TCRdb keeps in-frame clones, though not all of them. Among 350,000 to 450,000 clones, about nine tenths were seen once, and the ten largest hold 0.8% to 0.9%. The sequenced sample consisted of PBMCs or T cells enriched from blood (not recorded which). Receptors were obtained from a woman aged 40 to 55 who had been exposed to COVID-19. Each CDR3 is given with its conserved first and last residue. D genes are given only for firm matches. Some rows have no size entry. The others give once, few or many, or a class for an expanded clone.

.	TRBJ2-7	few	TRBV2	TGTGCCACTGGCAGCAGGGCCCCCTACGAGCAGTACTTC	CATGSRAPYEQYF
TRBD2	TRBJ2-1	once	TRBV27	TGTGCCAGCATGCGAGCGGGAAGATACAATGAGCAGTTCTTC	CASMRAGRYNEQFF
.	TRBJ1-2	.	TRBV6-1	TGTGCCAGCAGTGAATCTCCTTCTAGCTACACCTTC	CASSESPSSYTF
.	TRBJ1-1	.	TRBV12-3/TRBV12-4	TGTGCCAGCAGTTTCGGGACACAATCTGAAGCTTTCTTT	CASSFGTQSEAFF
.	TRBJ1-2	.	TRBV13	TGTGCCAGCAGCTTGGGCGGGGGGGCGGATGGCTACACCTTC	CASSLGGGADGYTF
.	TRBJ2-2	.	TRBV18	TGTGCCAGCTCTCTGCAGGGGTACAAAGCCGGGGAGCTGTTTTTT	CASSLQGYKAGELFF
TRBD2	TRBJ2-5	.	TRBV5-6	TGTGCCAGCAGCTTGGTTGGTGCGGGGGGGCGGACCCAGTACTTC	CASSLVGAGGRTQYF
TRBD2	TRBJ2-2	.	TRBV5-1	TGCGCCAGCAGCCGGGACGGGGGGTCCGGGGAGCTGTTTTTT	CASSRDGGSGELFF
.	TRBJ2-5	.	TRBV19	TGTGCCAGTAGTTCCACCAGGAGGGGAGGACAAGAGACCCAGTACTTC	CASSSTRRGGQETQYF
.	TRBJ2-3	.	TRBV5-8	TGTGCCAGCAGCTCTACGGGCACAGATACGCAGTATTTT	CASSSTGTDTQYF
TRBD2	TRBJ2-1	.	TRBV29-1	TGCAGCGTTGAAGCAAGGACTAGCGCCAATGAGCAGTTCTTC	CSVEARTSANEQFF
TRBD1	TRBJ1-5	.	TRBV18	TGTGCCAGCTCACCGACAGGGCGATCAATCAATCAGCCCCAGCATTTT	CASSPTGRSINQPQHF
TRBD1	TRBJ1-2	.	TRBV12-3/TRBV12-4	TGTGCCAGCAGCCGGGGACAGGGCTATGGCTACACCTTC	CASSRGQGYGYTF
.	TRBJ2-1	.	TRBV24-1	TGTGCCACCAGTGGGGCCAGCGGGTCCTACAATGAGCAGTTCTTC	CATSGASGSYNEQFF
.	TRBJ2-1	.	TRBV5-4	TGTGCCAGCAGCGATGACAGGTTCAGTGTGGGGAATGAGCAGTTCTTC	CASSDDRFSVGNEQFF
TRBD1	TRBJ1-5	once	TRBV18	TGTGCCAGCTCACCGAGGACAGGGGGCGAGAGCAATCAGCCCCAGCATTTT	CASSPRTGGESNQPQHF
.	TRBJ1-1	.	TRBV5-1	TGCGCCAGCAGCCTGGTGGGAGAGGCCGAAGCTTTCTTT	CASSLVGEAEAFF
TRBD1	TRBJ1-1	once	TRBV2	TGTGCCAGCAGTCACGAGACAGGGGGCCGTTCTGCAGCTTTCTTT	CASSHETGGRSAAFF
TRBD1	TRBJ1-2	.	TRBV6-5	TGTGCCAGCAGTTTTTGGACAGGGGAATACTATGGCTACACCTTC	CASSFWTGEYYGYTF
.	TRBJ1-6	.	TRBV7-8	TGTGCCAGCAGCTTAGTGCGACAGGAACGATCCTATAATTCACCCCTCCACTTT	CASSLVRQERSYNSPLHF
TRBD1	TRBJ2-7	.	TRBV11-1	TGTGCCAGCAGCCTTAACAGGGGAGCAAGCTACGAGCAGTACTTC	CASSLNRGASYEQYF
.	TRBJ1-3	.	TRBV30	TGTGCCTGGAGTGCTACCCTCGATCGTCCTTCTGGAAACACCATATATTTT	CAWSATLDRPSGNTIYF
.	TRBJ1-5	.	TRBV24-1	TGTGCCACCAGTGATTTTCGTAGCAATCAGCCCCAGCATTTT	CATSDFRSNQPQHF
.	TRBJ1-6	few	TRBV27	TGTGCCAGCGGGGGGGAGGCACGGTCACCCCTCCACTTT	CASGGEARSPLHF
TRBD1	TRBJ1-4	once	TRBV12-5	TGTGCTAGTGGCAAAATAGACCGGGACAGGGGCTTGAGATCGGAAAAACTGTTTTTT	CASGKIDRDRGLRSEKLFF
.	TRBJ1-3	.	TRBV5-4	TGTGCCAGCAGCCTGCGGGGCCCCAGAAACACCATATATTTT	CASSLRGPRNTIYF
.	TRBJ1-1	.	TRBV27	TGTGCCAGCAGCACTTGGGGGGGAAACACTGAAGCTTTCTTT	CASSTWGGNTEAFF
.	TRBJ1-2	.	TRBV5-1	TGCGCCAGCAGCTTCAAACAGGGACGGGATGGCTACACCTTC	CASSFKQGRDGYTF
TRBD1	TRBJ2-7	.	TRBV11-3	TGTGCCAGCAGCCTTCGCCGGACAGGGAAAAACGAGCAGTACTTC	CASSLRRTGKNEQYF
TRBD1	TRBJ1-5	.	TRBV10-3	TGTGCCATCAGTGAGTCCGTCGGGAGGGGGCTGGATCAGCCCCAGCATTTT	CAISESVGRGLDQPQHF
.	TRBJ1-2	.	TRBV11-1	TGTGCCAGCAGCTTAGGGGGCGGACAGAGCTATGGCTACACCTTC	CASSLGGGQSYGYTF
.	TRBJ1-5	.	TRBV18	TGTGCCAGCTCACCACCCGGGGGTTTTAACGATCAGCCCCAGCATTTT	CASSPPGGFNDQPQHF
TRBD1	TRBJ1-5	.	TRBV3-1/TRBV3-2	TGTGCCAGCAGCCGGGACAGTGGCTATAGCAATCAGCCCCAGCATTTT	CASSRDSGYSNQPQHF
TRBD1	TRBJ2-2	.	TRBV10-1	TGCGCCAGCAGTGAGCTAGCACAGGGGTTGAGCACCGGGGAGCTGTTTTTT	CASSELAQGLSTGELFF
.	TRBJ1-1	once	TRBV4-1	TGCGCCAGCAGCCAAGATGGGGGCTTAAGCACTGAAGCTTTCTTT	CASSQDGGLSTEAFF
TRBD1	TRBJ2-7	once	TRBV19	TGTGCCAGTAGTATTAGATTTTCACCGGGACAGGGGGCGTTTGAGCAGTACTTC	CASSIRFSPGQGAFEQYF
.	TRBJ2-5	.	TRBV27	TGTGCCAGCAGTACGCGGGGGCGTGGAGAGACCCAGTACTTC	CASSTRGRGETQYF
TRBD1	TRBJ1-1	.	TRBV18	TGTGCCAGCTCACACGGGACAGGGAACACTGAAGCTTTCTTT	CASSHGTGNTEAFF
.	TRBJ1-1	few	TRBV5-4	TGTGCCAGCAGCAGCGGACCTAAAGACTTCGAAGCTTTCTTT	CASSSGPKDFEAFF
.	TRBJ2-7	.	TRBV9	TGTGCCAGCTCCCCCGGGGAGCCCCACGAGCAGTACTTC	CASSPGEPHEQYF
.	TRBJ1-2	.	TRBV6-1	TGTGCCAGCAGCATAGAGGACTATGGCTACACCTTC	CASSIEDYGYTF
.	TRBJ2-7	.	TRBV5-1	TGCGCCAGCAGCATACAGGGACGGAAAAAGGACTACGAGCAGTACTTC	CASSIQGRKKDYEQYF
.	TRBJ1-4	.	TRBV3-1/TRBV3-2	TGTGCCAGCAGCCCCGGACAGCCAAATGAAAAACTGTTTTTT	CASSPGQPNEKLFF
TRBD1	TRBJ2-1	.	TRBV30	TGTGCCTGGAGTGTAGAGGGACAGGGGGAGTTCTTC	CAWSVEGQGEFF
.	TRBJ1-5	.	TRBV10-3	TGTGCCATCAGTGAGTCAACAGGTACTAATCAGCCCCAGCATTTT	CAISESTGTNQPQHF
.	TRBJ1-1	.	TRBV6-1	TGTGCCAGCAGTGCAGGGATCAGCCTAGTAACAATGAACACTGAAGCTTTCTTT	CASSAGISLVTMNTEAFF